The 10 T cell receptor beta chains below come from one sample, sequenced in a study of shared clonotypes between healthy human individuals (dated by TCRdb to 2020 to 2022). Libraries were made using the immunoSEQ multiplex PCR assay. Drawn from immuneACCESS, this table holds only the in-frame rearrangements with V and J called that TCRdb kept. Clones are partly lost; checked studies trace under half to an unresolved V gene and leave the rest unexplained. Across this sample there are approximately 1.9 million clones, with over 85% seen only once. 1.5% to 2% of the sample lies in the top ten. CD8 naive samples were CD45RO-negative cells positively selected for CCR7, giving a CD45RA+CCR7+ population that excluded TemRA cells. Sequenced sample: naive CD8+ T cells from PBMCs. Per the publication, the cell subset or site label means: CD45RA+CCR7+. The receptor source for this set is a man younger than 35 in good health. Some clones in this sample may be carry-over from other donors' samples.

This clone appeared once. The chain has TRBV7-3 and TRBJ2-7, with TRBD2 matching over 8 bases. This CDR3 spans 14 amino acids. Per the germline V gene, CDR1 is SGHTA and CDR2 is FQGTGA. V shed 5 bases and J 4 bases; nucleotides not matched to a gene: 7. The CDR3 nucleotides read TGTGCCAGCAGCCACGGGAGCGGGAGTTACGAGCAGTACTTC. It is translated as CASSHGSGSYEQYF.

The chain joins TRBV19 to TRBJ1-1; no definite D call. The CDR3 spans 13 residues. Per the germline V gene, CDR1 is LNHDA and CDR2 is SQIVND (reference sequence). Trimming left V 3 bases short and J 4 bases short, with 9 bases between. CDR3 coding DNA: TGTGCCAGTAGTATTGGGGTGACCACTGAAGCTTTCTTT. Its translation is CASSIGVTTEAFF.

The chain links TRBV6-1 to TRBJ1-2; D remains unclear. This CDR3 has 13 residues. Trimming took 7 bases from V and 5 from J, leaving 14 bases between them. Germline CDR1 MNHNS, CDR2 SASEGT. CDR3 in amino acids: CASTGEPGYGYTF. In DNA, the CDR3 is TGTGCCAGCACCGGGGAGCCGGGGTATGGCTACACCTTC.

In this sample, this clone turned up once. The chain uses TRBV30 and TRBJ1-4, with a possible D match to TRBD1 (5 bases). The V end was cut by 5 bases, the J end by 8 bases, with 18 bases between. The CDR3 is made up of 14 amino acids. In germline, CDR1 is GTSNPN, CDR2 SVGIG (reference sequence). The CDR3 DNA sequence: TGTGCCTGGGGGGACGGCCATTTTGGGGAAAAACTGTTTTTT. Amino acid sequence: CAWGDGHFGEKLFF.

The J gene is TRBJ1-1, the V gene TRBV5-1, with D maybe TRBD1 (6 bases). Looked up from germline, CDR1 is SGHRS and CDR2 is YFSETQ. This CDR3 comprises 16 residues. The germline V and J ends were trimmed by 0 bases and 0 bases, with 12 bases remaining between them. The CDR3 DNA sequence: TGCGCCAGCAGCTTGGATCCCACAGGGATGAACACTGAAGCTTTCTTT. Translating gives CASSLDPTGMNTEAFF.

This clone was seen once. The V gene is TRBV7-2, the J gene TRBJ2-7; D possibly matches TRBD1 or TRBD2 (6 bases each). CDR3 length equals 15 residues. Looked up from germline, CDR1 is SGHTA and CDR2 is FQGNSA. Trimming pared 3 bases from V and 5 bases from J, leaving 17 bases between. CDR3 nucleotide sequence: TGTGCCAGCAGCTTCGGGGGCGGATTCGCCGACGAGCAGTACTTC. Protein product: CASSFGGGFADEQYF.

The chain uses TRBV7-9 and TRBJ1-1; 11 bases are a match to TRBD1. Losses at the gene ends were 6 bases for V and 8 bases for J; bases not matched to a gene: 11. The CDR3 runs 15 residues. Germline assignment: CDR1 SEHNR and CDR2 FQNEAQ (reference sequence). CDR3 in amino acids: CASSFRVWDRGEAFF. The CDR3, as DNA: TGTGCCAGCAGTTTTAGGGTGTGGGACAGGGGGGAAGCTTTCTTT.

The chain couples TRBV28 to TRBJ2-7; D is undetermined. Per the germline V gene, CDR1 is MDHEN and CDR2 is SYDVKM. This CDR3 is built from 16 residues. Trimming took off 3 bases at V and 2 bases at J, with 17 bases between the two ends. CDR3 protein: CASSFPTTQNTYEQYF. The CDR3 bases are TGTGCCAGCAGTTTTCCAACAACTCAAAACACCTACGAGCAGTACTTC.

The gene calls are TRBV19 and TRBJ2-1; D not resolved. Trimming took off 4 bases at V and 4 bases at J, with 8 bases between the two ends. The germline V gene encodes CDR1 LNHDA and CDR2 SQIVND (reference sequence). The CDR3 loop spans 13 amino acids. CDR3 coding DNA: TGTGCCAGTAGTAGGGTAGGGTACAATGAGCAGTTCTTC. Its translation is CASSRVGYNEQFF.

The V and J genes are TRBV27 and TRBJ2-7; a weak D match, TRBD2 (5 bases). This CDR3 spans 17 amino acids. Germline CDR1 reads MNHEY; CDR2 reads SMNVEV (reference sequence). V was shortened by 5 bases and J by 0 bases, with 20 bases between the two germline ends. The chain's CDR3 is CASSPYGGTLRSYEQYF. The CDR3 DNA sequence: TGTGCCAGCAGTCCGTATGGAGGCACCCTCCGCTCCTACGAGCAGTACTTC.